The clone carrying this T cell receptor (beta chain) was seen only a few times. Its antigen is unidentified. With 60 Vbeta and 13 Jbeta primers, the PCR was carried out. The data were produced by immunoSEQ multiplex PCR, yet TCRdb's version contains in-frame clones alone and is incomplete. The data hold about 180,000 clones, with 77% observed a single time. This sample is drawn from a study of cytomegalovirus exposure and HLA in healthy donors. Study as a whole: Among the approximately 410 genotyped donors, 70% to 85% were placed in the Caucasian-associated ancestry cluster. Overall study results and limits: Most subjects' HLA-A and HLA-B alleles were reportedly predicted from TCR beta sequences. The authors excluded some V segments, including TRBV6-2 and TRBV6-3, as indistinguishable.

Trimming took off 3 bases at V and 8 bases at J, with 25 bases between the two ends. The CDR3 has 16 amino acids. Germline V gives CDR1 GTSNPN, CDR2 SVGIG (reference sequence). This clonotype originated in a man aged 18 to 29 in good health and CMV-seronegative. The rearrangement uses TRBV30 and TRBJ1-2, with a possible D match to TRBD1 (6 bases). Sequencing used PBMCs. The CDR3 nucleotides read TGTGCCTGGAGGGTCTTTGAGCTTGGGGCCAGGGGAGGCTACACCTTC. This codes for CAWRVFELGARGGYTF.